The rows below give T cell receptor beta chains drawn from one sample of a study of blood T cells in healthy people across ages. A single record per CDR3 protein comes from TCRdb applying MiXCR to the 5' RACE reads. Here the sample spans 1.5 million to 2 million distinct CDR3 sequences, roughly 27% being singletons. The sequenced sample was blood. Source of these receptors: a woman under 40 in good health. Each CDR3 is given with its conserved first and last residue. A D gene is named only where the DNA matches it firmly. Size is stated for part of the rows, as once, few or many counts, or as a class when the clone is expanded.

TRBV7-9	TRBD1	NA	TRBJ2-5	CASIPDRRKTQYF	TGTGCCAGCATCCCGGACAGGCGGAAGACCCAGTACTTC
TRBV28	NA	once	TRBJ2-7	CASSYSLLGLEQYF	TGTGCCAGCAGTTATTCCCTCCTAGGGTTGGAGCAGTACTTC
TRBV9	NA	many	TRBJ2-7	CASSPGYRALRDEQYF	TGTGCCAGCAGCCCCGGGTACAGGGCGTTACGGGACGAGCAGTACTTC
TRBV7-3	NA	many	TRBJ1-1	CASSLEGPTEAFF	TGTGCCAGCAGCTTAGAGGGTCCCACTGAAGCTTTCTTT
TRBV10-2	NA	many	TRBJ2-7	CASGLAETYEQYF	TGCGCCAGCGGGTTAGCGGAGACCTACGAGCAGTACTTC
TRBV7-9	TRBD1	many	TRBJ2-7	CASSMGQYSYEQYF	TGTGCCAGCAGCATGGGACAGTACTCCTACGAGCAGTACTTC
TRBV2	TRBD1	NA	TRBJ2-1	CASRGTGGFSDEQVF	TGTGCCAGCAGGGGGACAGGGGGCTTTTCGGATGAGCAGGTCTTC
TRBV29-1	NA	many	TRBJ2-7	CSVGGGMSSYEQYF	TGCAGCGTTGGGGGCGGTATGAGCTCCTACGAGCAGTACTTC
TRBV12-3/TRBV12-4	NA	many	TRBJ2-7	CASSTGLDEQYF	TGTGCCAGCAGCACAGGGTTGGACGAGCAGTACTTC
TRBV7-2	NA	NA	TRBJ1-5	CASSLGVGMGNQPQHF	TGTGCCAGCAGCCTCGGAGTTGGCATGGGCAATCAGCCCCAGCATTTT
TRBV7-9	NA	many	TRBJ2-5	CASSPRVGQKETQYF	TGTGCCAGCAGCCCCCGTGTCGGGCAGAAAGAGACCCAGTACTTC
TRBV15	NA	few	TRBJ1-1	CATRRSGETEAFF	TGTGCCACCAGGAGGTCGGGGGAAACTGAAGCTTTCTTT
TRBV4-1	TRBD2	NA	TRBJ2-1	CASSQVWGSGGRYNEQFF	TGCGCCAGCAGCCAAGTATGGGGTAGCGGGGGAAGATACAATGAGCAGTTCTTC
TRBV11-2	TRBD1	few	TRBJ2-1	CASSPGTGGAGEQFF	TGTGCCAGCAGCCCCGGGACAGGGGGAGCGGGTGAGCAGTTCTTC
TRBV5-5	TRBD1	many	TRBJ2-1	CASSGQGRSYNEQFF	TGTGCCAGCAGCGGACAGGGGCGCTCCTACAATGAGCAGTTCTTC
TRBV24-1	NA	few	TRBJ2-7	CATSDHRKSSYEQYF	TGTGCCACCAGTGACCACAGGAAGTCTAGTTACGAGCAGTACTTC
TRBV2	NA	NA	TRBJ2-4	CASSPQAGEQYF	TGTGCCAGCAGTCCACAGGCAGGGGAGCAGTACTTC
TRBV4-2	TRBD2	NA	TRBJ2-1	CASSQEGSGGPPYF	TGTGCCAGCAGCCAAGAAGGGAGCGGGGGGCCCCCGTACTTC
TRBV30	TRBD2	few	TRBJ2-7	CAWSAQGAGGDEQYF	TGTGCCTGGAGTGCCCAAGGAGCGGGAGGTGACGAGCAGTACTTC
TRBV7-9	NA	few	TRBJ1-1	CASSQVGVREQAFF	TGTGCCAGCAGCCAAGTAGGGGTGAGGGAGCAAGCTTTCTTT
TRBV10-3	NA	NA	TRBJ1-1	CAISQGSEAFF	TGTGCCATCAGTCAGGGGAGCGAAGCTTTCTTT
TRBV20-1	TRBD2	many	TRBJ2-1	CSAKLTSGSEQFF	TGCAGTGCTAAATTAACTAGCGGAAGTGAGCAGTTCTTC
TRBV29-1	TRBD1	many	TRBJ1-2	CSAGQGKYGYTF	TGCAGCGCGGGACAGGGAAAGTATGGCTACACCTTC
TRBV6-5	NA	NA	TRBJ1-1	CASSYSGSTEAFF	TGTGCCAGCAGTTACTCGGGTTCCACTGAAGCTTTCTTT
TRBV5-1	NA	few	TRBJ1-6	CASSSRTDSYNSPLHF	TGCGCCAGCAGCTCCCGGACAGACTCCTATAATTCACCCCTCCACTTT
TRBV12-3/TRBV12-4	NA	few	TRBJ2-3	CASSLDTPDTRYF	TGTGCCAGCAGTTTAGATACCCCAGATACGCGGTATTTT
TRBV20-1	TRBD1	NA	TRBJ1-5	CSARARDRGSNQPQHF	TGCAGTGCTAGAGCCCGGGACAGGGGAAGCAATCAGCCCCAGCATTTT
TRBV9	TRBD1	few	TRBJ1-1	CASSEGTGVVTEAFF	TGTGCCAGCAGCGAGGGGACAGGGGTCGTCACTGAAGCTTTCTTT